This T cell receptor (beta chain) was sequenced during a study of CD4 T cells in relation to SARS-CoV-2 and coronaviruses. Points on this clone: Its antigen remains unidentified.

Before the COVID-19 pandemic, during about 2011-2019, CD4+ T cells were taken from unexposed donors. Isolation of CD4+ T cells took place after less than twelve days in culture. V lost 2 bases and J lost 1, with 27 bases in between. The CDR3 length is 20 residues. Germline V gene lookup returns CDR1 MNHEY and CDR2 SVGEGT. Libraries were prepared by immunoSEQ multiplex PCR; TCRdb keeps only in-frame clonotypes and omits some of them. The table has 25,000 to 35,000 clones, approximately 76% seen once. The chain links TRBV6-2 or TRBV6-3 to TRBJ2-7, with D possibly being TRBD2 (7 bases). This sequence was found in a human donor in good health. The specimen sequenced was CD4+ T cells from PBMCs, cultured in vitro. CDR3 region: CASSYGRGRTTRPTSYEQYF. As DNA, the CDR3 is TGTGCCAGCAGTTACGGGCGGGGGCGAACCACTCGCCCTACTTCCTACGAGCAGTACTTC.